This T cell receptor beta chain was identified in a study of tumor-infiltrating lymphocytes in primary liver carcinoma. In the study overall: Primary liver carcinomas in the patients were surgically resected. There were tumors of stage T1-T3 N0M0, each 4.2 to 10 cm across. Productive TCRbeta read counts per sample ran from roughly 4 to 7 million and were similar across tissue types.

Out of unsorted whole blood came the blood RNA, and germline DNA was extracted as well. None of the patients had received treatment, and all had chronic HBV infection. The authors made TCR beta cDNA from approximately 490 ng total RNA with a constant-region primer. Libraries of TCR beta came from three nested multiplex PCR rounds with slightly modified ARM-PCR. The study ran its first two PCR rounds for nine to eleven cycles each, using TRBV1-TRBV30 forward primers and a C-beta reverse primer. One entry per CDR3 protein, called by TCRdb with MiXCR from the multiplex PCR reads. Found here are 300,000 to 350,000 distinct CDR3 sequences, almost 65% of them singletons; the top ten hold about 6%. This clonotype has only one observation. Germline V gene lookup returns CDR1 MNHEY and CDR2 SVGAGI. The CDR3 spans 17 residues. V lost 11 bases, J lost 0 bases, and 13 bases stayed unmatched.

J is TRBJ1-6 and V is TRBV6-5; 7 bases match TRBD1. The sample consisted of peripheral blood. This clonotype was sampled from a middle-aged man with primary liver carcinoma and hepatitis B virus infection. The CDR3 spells CACGYDRDFSYNSPLHF. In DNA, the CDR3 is TGTGCCTGCGGTTATGACAGGGATTTCTCCTATAATTCACCCCTCCACTTT.